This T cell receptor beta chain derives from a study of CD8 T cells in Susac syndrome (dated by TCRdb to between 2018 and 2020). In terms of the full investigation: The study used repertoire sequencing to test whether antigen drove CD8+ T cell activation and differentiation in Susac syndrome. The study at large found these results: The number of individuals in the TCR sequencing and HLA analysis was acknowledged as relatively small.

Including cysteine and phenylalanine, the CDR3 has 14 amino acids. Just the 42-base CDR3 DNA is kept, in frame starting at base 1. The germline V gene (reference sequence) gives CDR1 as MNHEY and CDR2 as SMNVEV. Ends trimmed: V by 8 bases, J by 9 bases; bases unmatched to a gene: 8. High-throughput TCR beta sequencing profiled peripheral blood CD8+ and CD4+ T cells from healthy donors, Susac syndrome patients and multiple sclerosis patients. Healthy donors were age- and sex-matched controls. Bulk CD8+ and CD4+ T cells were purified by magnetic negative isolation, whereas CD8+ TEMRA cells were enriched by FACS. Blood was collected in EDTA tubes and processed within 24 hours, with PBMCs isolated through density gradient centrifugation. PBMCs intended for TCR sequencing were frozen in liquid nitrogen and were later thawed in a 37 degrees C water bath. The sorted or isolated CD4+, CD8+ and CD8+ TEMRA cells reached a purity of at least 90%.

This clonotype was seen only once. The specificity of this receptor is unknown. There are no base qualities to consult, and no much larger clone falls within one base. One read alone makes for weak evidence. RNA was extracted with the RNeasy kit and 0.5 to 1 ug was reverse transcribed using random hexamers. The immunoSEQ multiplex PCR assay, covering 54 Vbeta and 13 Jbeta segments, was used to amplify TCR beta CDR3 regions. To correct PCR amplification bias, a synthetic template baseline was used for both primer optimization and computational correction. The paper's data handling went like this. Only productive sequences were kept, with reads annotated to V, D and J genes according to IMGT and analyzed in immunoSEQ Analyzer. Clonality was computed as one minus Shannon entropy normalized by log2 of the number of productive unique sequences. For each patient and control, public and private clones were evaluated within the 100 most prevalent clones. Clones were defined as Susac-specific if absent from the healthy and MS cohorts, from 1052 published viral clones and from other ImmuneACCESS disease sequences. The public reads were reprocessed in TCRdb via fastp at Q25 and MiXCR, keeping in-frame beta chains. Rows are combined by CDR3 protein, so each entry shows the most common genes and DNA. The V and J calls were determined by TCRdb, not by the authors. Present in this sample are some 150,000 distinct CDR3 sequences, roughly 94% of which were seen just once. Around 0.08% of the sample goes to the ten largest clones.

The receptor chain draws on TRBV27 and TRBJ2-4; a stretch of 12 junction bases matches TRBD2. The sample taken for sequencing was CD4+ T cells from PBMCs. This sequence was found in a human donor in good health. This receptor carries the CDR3 CASRLAGGPGIQYF. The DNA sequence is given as TGTGCCAGCCGGCTAGCGGGAGGGCCGGGCATTCAGTACTTC.